This T cell receptor (beta chain) was captured in a study of cytomegalovirus exposure and HLA in healthy donors. Study conclusions and caveats: A later analysis reported that several of the most significant clusters appeared to be linked to common viral pathogens, among them Epstein-Barr virus. Later findings reportedly placed an Asian-associated ancestry cluster below the 666-donor mean for N-insertions.

This CDR3 is 14 amino acids long. V was pared by 4 bases and J by 6 bases, with 4 bases of the junction left unmatched. Germline V gene data show CDR1 as MNHNY and CDR2 as SVGAGI (reference sequence). Notes on this clone: The target antigen is unknown.

Use of 60 Vbeta and 13 Jbeta primers characterized the PCR. Libraries were prepared by immunoSEQ multiplex PCR; TCRdb keeps only in-frame clonotypes and omits some of them. The data show roughly 110,000 clones, roughly 67% seen once. This TCR came from a man between 18 and 35 years old in good health and CMV-seropositive. The V gene is TRBV6-6, the J gene TRBJ2-3; 10 nucleotides align to TRBD1. Material: PBMCs. CDR3 coding DNA: TGTGCCAGCAGTTCTCCGGGACAGGGGGATACGCAGTATTTT. As protein: CASSSPGQGDTQYF.